Shown below are 30 T cell receptor beta chains from a single sample sequenced in a study of regulatory T cells in long-lasting Graves disease. This sample's time point: newly diagnosed GD, antithyroid drugs for less than 3 months. There was RNA extracted from PBMCs, and the TCR library was made from it. Arm-PCR with iRepertoire HTBI primers amplified the CDR3 regions for these TCR beta libraries. In TCRdb, the multiplex PCR reads were re-called with MiXCR into one record per CDR3 protein. The repertoire includes about 330,000 distinct CDR3 sequences, around 15% of them detected once, and 20% to 25% sits in the top ten. The data also belong to a second study, concerning T cells in Graves' hyperthyroidism and ophthalmopathy.

Sequencing was performed on peripheral blood mononuclear cells (PBMCs), taken at new diagnosis, from a patient treated with antithyroid drugs. The origin of the receptors is a woman younger than 35 with Graves disease.

This sequence joins TRBV29-1 and TRBJ1-1; TRBD1 is a possible D gene (5 bases). Germline V lookup: CDR1 SQVTM, CDR2 ANQGSEA. This CDR3 has 15 amino acids. V was clipped by 5 bases and J by 0 bases, with 16 bases between them. DNA for the CDR3: TGCAGCGTTTCAGGATTGGAGGGACTGAACACTGAAGCTTTCTTT. It yields the protein CSVSGLEGLNTEAFF.

This clonotype was observed a handful of times. V gene TRBV27 combines with J gene TRBJ2-3, with D possibly being TRBD2 (5 bases). V gave up 10 bases and J gave up 5 bases, with 22 bases separating them. The CDR3 is 15 amino acids. Germline lookup yields CDR1 MNHEY and CDR2 SMNVEV (reference sequence). CDR3 bases: TGTGCCACCCCACCCCCCGGGAAACGAGGAGATACGCAGTATTTT. Protein: CATPPPGKRGDTQYF.

This clonotype was counted at least ten times. The J gene is TRBJ1-1, the V gene TRBV2, with TRBD1 matching over 7 bases. This CDR3 has 15 amino acids. Germline assignment: CDR1 SNHLY and CDR2 FYNNEI. J was trimmed by 2 bases and V by 5 bases; bases with no gene match: 8. CDR3 sequence reads: CASSRTGSSNTEAFF. CDR3 DNA: TGTGCCAGCAGTCGGACAGGATCGAGTAACACTGAAGCTTTCTTT.

This clonotype was picked up many times. The chain joins TRBV3-1 to TRBJ2-7; 8 bases align to TRBD2. This CDR3 spans 15 amino acids. Germline V gene sequence: CDR1 LGHDT, CDR2 YNNKEL (reference sequence). The V segment lost 4 bases and the J segment 6 bases; nucleotides outside the gene matches: 11. CDR3 in DNA: TGTGCCAGCAGCCCTTCGGGGGGGGTCGGCCTCGAGCAGTACTTC. It translates to CASSPSGGVGLEQYF.

This CDR3 reads CAGLASRYEQYF. The CDR3 DNA reads TGTGCAGGGCTGGCAAGTCGCTACGAGCAGTACTTC. The chain combines TRBV2 with TRBJ2-7; D gene ambiguous. This CDR3 contains 12 residues. CDR1 is SNHLY, CDR2 FYNNEI, per germline.

This clonotype came up many times. The CDR3 region has the DNA TGTGCCAGCAGCTTGGGACTAGCGGGTTTAACCGGGGAGCTGTTTTTT. Its translation: CASSLGLAGLTGELFF. This chain connects TRBV5-6 to TRBJ2-2, with 10 bases matching TRBD2. CDR1 and CDR2 (germline): SGHDT, YYEEEE. Trimming took 0 bases from V and 5 from J; bases not matched to a gene: 4. CDR3 length: 16 amino acids.

This sequence joins TRBV5-1 and TRBJ2-3; TRBD2 agrees at 14 bases. Trimming at V came to 5 bases and at J to 5 bases, leaving 10 bases not matched to a gene. Germline CDR1 and CDR2: SGHRS and YFSETQ. The CDR3 sequence is 17 residues long. This CDR3 reads CASRARLAGGPGDTQYF. CDR3 DNA: TGCGCCAGCAGGGCACGACTAGCGGGGGGGCCTGGAGATACGCAGTATTTT.

The chain links TRBV19 to TRBJ1-1, with D possibly being TRBD1 (6 bases). This CDR3 has 13 amino acids. V lost 7 bases and J lost 1, with 10 bases in between. The germline V gene encodes CDR1 LNHDA and CDR2 SQIVND (reference sequence). The CDR3, as DNA: TGTGCCAGTAAGGGGGGGCGGAACACTGAAGCTTTCTTT. Its protein is CASKGGRNTEAFF.

This clonotype was observed a single time. One base away lies a much larger clone, so this may be a sequencing read error. The chain recombines TRBV11-2 with TRBJ1-4, with D tentatively TRBD1 (6 bases). The V and J ends lost 5 bases and 5 bases respectively, with 15 bases between them. This CDR3 comprises 15 residues. Per the germline V gene, CDR1 is SGHAT and CDR2 is FQNNGV. CDR3 DNA: TGTGCCAGCAGCCCCGTAAGGGGGGTAAATGAAAAACTGTTTTTT. Encoded protein: CASSPVRGVNEKLFF.

This clonotype came up many times. V usage is TRBV5-1 and J usage is TRBJ2-1; TRBD2 agrees at 7 bases. The CDR3 covers 16 residues. The V gene's germline CDR1 is SGHRS and CDR2 YFSETQ. Trimming took 4 bases from V and 4 from J; bases not matched to a gene: 11. CDR3: CASSELLATRYNEQFF. For the CDR3, the DNA is TGCGCCAGCAGCGAATTACTAGCGACAAGATACAATGAGCAGTTCTTC.

This clonotype was detected only a few times. The genes are TRBV20-1 and TRBJ1-5, with TRBD1 as a possible D gene (6 bases). The CDR3 runs 14 residues. Germline V gene sequence: CDR1 DFQATT, CDR2 SNEGSKA (reference sequence). The ends were cut back, 2 bases at V and 0 bases at J, with 8 bases in the middle. The CDR3 is CSARQGNSNQPQHF. CDR3 DNA sequence: TGCAGTGCTAGACAGGGGAATAGCAATCAGCCCCAGCATTTT.

This chain joins TRBV6-4 and TRBJ1-6; D is possibly TRBD1 (5 bases). Germline V lookup: CDR1 MRHNA, CDR2 SNTAGT. The CDR3 contains 15 residues. V was cut by 5 bases and J by 5 bases, with 13 bases left in between. The chain's CDR3 is CASSYFGGNNSPLHF. CDR3 in DNA: TGTGCCAGCAGTTACTTTGGGGGGAATAATTCACCCCTCCACTTT.

Many counts were recorded for this clonotype. The rearrangement joins TRBV10-1 to TRBJ2-2; TRBD2 matches 11 bases. The CDR3 sequence is 18 residues long. After removal of 2 bases from V and 2 bases from J, the junction contained 7 bases not matched to a gene. Germline V gene sequence: CDR1 WNHNN, CDR2 SYGVQD (reference sequence). The CDR3 spells CASSELAGGHKNTGELFF. For the CDR3, the DNA is TGCGCCAGCAGTGAGCTAGCGGGGGGACATAAAAACACCGGGGAGCTGTTTTTT.

This clonotype was seen a few times. The chain uses TRBV6-1 and TRBJ2-6; the D is unclear. Trimming left V 3 bases short and J 1 base short, with 4 bases between. CDR1 and CDR2 (germline): MNHNS, SASEGT. CDR3 length equals 14 residues. The CDR3 protein is CASSDLSGANVLTF. Here the CDR3 DNA reads TGTGCCAGCAGTGACCTTTCTGGGGCCAACGTCCTGACTTTC.

As to this clonotype: This may be a read error, as it is one base from a much larger clone. The chain combines TRBV27 with TRBJ1-6; D is possibly TRBD1 (6 bases). The CDR3 spans 16 residues. Germline-derived CDR1 and CDR2 are MNHEY and SMNVEV (reference sequence). V lost 3 bases to trimming and J lost 5 bases, with 14 bases between them. In nucleotides, the CDR3 is TGTGCCAGCAGTTTGGGGGGCCTTTCCGATAATTCACCCCTCCACTTT. It yields the protein CASSLGGLSDNSPLHF.

A word on this clonotype: Possible read error: a much larger clone is one base away. The genes are TRBV11-2 and TRBJ2-1; no definite D call. Germline V gives CDR1 SGHAT, CDR2 FQNNGV. This CDR3 comprises 14 residues. DNA of the CDR3: TGTGCCAGCAGCCGAAACGGGCCCTACAATGAGCAGCTCTTC. This sequence encodes CASSRNGPYNEQLF.

The rearrangement links TRBV3-1 to TRBJ2-5; 8 bases fit TRBD2. CDR1 and CDR2 from the germline V gene are LGHDT and YNNKEL (reference sequence). The CDR3 has 14 residues. V shed 5 bases, J shed 0 bases, and the junction held 2 bases outside the gene matches. The CDR3 sequence is CASSGGGNQETQYF. CDR3 coding DNA: TGTGCCAGCAGCGGCGGGGGGAACCAAGAGACCCAGTACTTC.

The chain recombines TRBV15 with TRBJ2-2; tentative D call: TRBD1 (5 bases). Germline CDR1 is LNHNV and CDR2 is YYDKDF (reference sequence). CDR3 size: 14 residues. V was shortened by 3 bases and J by 5 bases, with 10 bases between the two germline ends. The CDR3 sequence is CATSSTDITGELFF. The CDR3 DNA reads TGTGCCACCAGCAGTACGGACATAACCGGGGAGCTGTTTTTT.

To note about this clonotype: This sequence may be a read error, since a much larger clone differs from it by one base. This chain uses TRBV11-2 with TRBJ2-1; D not resolved. Germline-derived CDR1 and CDR2 are SGHAT and FQNNGV. The CDR3 loop spans 17 amino acids. CDR3 loop: CASSLDWVQLTYNEQLF. CDR3 sequence (DNA): TGTGCCAGCAGCTTAGATTGGGTTCAGCTAACCTACAATGAGCAGCTCTTC.

This clonotype was seen many times. The DNA of the CDR3 is TGTGCCAGCAGACCCTTGGGCTCTGGGGCCAACGTCCTGACTTTC. Protein: CASRPLGSGANVLTF. The rearrangement links TRBV6-1 to TRBJ2-6; D ambiguous. With 6 bases removed from V and 0 bases from J, the gap between germline ends came to 9 bases. CDR3 size: 15 residues. The germline gives CDR1 MNHNS, CDR2 SASEGT.

The chain is built from TRBV2 and TRBJ2-1; 11 bases align to TRBD2. The germline gives CDR1 SNHLY, CDR2 FYNNEI. This CDR3 contains 15 residues. Trimming took 4 bases from V and 7 from J; bases not matched to a gene: 6. CDR3 amino acids: CASSVGPSGGNEQFF. As DNA, the CDR3 is TGTGCCAGCAGTGTTGGGCCTAGCGGGGGGAATGAGCAGTTCTTC.

This clonotype has ten or more counts. For the CDR3, the DNA is TGTGCCAGCAGCCTTGGGACTAGCGGATACAATGAGCAGTTCTTC. Its protein product is CASSLGTSGYNEQFF. The V call is TRBV3-1, the J call TRBJ2-1; 11 bases are shared with TRBD2. The germline V gene encodes CDR1 LGHDT and CDR2 YNNKEL (reference sequence). The CDR3 totals 15 residues. The J segment lost 4 bases and the V segment lost 4 bases, leaving 3 bases of the junction unmatched.

Many counts were recorded for this clonotype. The chain employs TRBV13 and TRBJ1-5; D perhaps matches TRBD1 (6 bases). Germline V lookup: CDR1 PRHDT, CDR2 FYEKMQ (reference sequence). Deletions cut 5 bases from V and 7 bases from J, with 18 bases between. CDR3 length equals 15 residues. The CDR3 nucleotides read TGTGCCAGCAGCAAACGACAGGCCGCGGGGCAGCCCCAGCATTTT. Amino acid sequence: CASSKRQAAGQPQHF.

This clonotype turned up a few times. The chain has TRBV5-5 and TRBJ2-7, with no clear D. The CDR3 is made up of 14 amino acids. Trimming cost V 4 bases and J 2 bases, with 13 bases left between them. The V gene's germline CDR1 is SGHKS and CDR2 YYEKEE (reference sequence). DNA for the CDR3: TGTGCCAGCAGCGGTAGAACACATACCTACGAGCAGTACTTC. Encoded protein: CASSGRTHTYEQYF.

The gene calls are TRBV28 and TRBJ2-7; D is perhaps TRBD2 (5 bases). In germline, CDR1 is MDHEN, CDR2 SYDVKM. V was shortened by 1 base and J by 4 bases, with 14 bases between the two germline ends. The CDR3 has 15 amino acids. CDR3 loop: CASSLSQRRQYEQYF. In DNA, the CDR3 is TGTGCCAGCAGTTTATCTCAGCGGAGACAATACGAGCAGTACTTC.

This clonotype was found many times. An end of the junction differs from the germline gene, which may be a read error. This rearrangement joins TRBV2 to TRBJ1-1; 9 nucleotides match TRBD1. The CDR3 contains 15 residues. Germline lookup yields CDR1 SNHLY and CDR2 FYNNEI. The CDR3 is CASSRTGERNTEAFF. In DNA form, the CDR3 reads TGCGCCAGCAGCCGGACAGGGGAGAGGAACACTGAAGCTTTCTTT.

This clonotype showed up many times. The chain employs TRBV2 and TRBJ2-1; TRBD2 is a possible D gene (5 bases). The CDR3 consists of 15 residues. The ends were cut back, 2 bases at V and 6 bases at J, with 14 bases in the middle. Germline CDR1 reads SNHLY; CDR2 reads FYNNEI. The chain's CDR3 is CASSERSVASNEQFF. The CDR3 DNA reads TGTGCCAGCAGTGAAAGGTCGGTAGCGAGCAATGAGCAGTTCTTC.

The rearrangement joins TRBV10-1 to TRBJ2-7, with D tentatively TRBD2 (6 bases). Germline CDR1 WNHNN, CDR2 SYGVQD (reference sequence). The CDR3 runs 12 residues. CDR3 coding DNA: TGCAAGACGGGAGTCCCCTTCTACGAGCAGTACTTC. Its translation is CKTGVPFYEQYF.

This clonotype was counted at least ten times. Given the absence of the conserved phenylalanine or tryptophan at the CDR3 end, a read error is likely. It is unclear where the CDR3 begins or ends on the DNA, so no DNA is shown, and the CDR3 is as TCRdb lists it. The genes are TRBV3-1 and TRBJ2-5; TRBD2 reflects the table's D call only, with no check against the DNA. Germline lookup yields CDR1 LGHDT and CDR2 YNNKEL (reference sequence). Both ends counted, the CDR3 spans 15 residues. CDR3 residues: CASSPGDSQTPPSVS.

This clonotype was picked up many times. This chain connects TRBV11-2 to TRBJ2-2, with 8 bases matching TRBD2. This CDR3 is built from 15 residues. Germline trimming cut 2 bases from V and 6 bases from J; bases unmatched to any gene: 5. Germline V gives CDR1 SGHAT, CDR2 FQNNGV. Here the CDR3 reads CASSLSGLAAGELFF. CDR3 bases: TGTGCCAGCAGCTTAAGCGGACTAGCCGCCGGGGAGCTGTTTTTT.